The 11 T cell receptor beta chains listed next were all sequenced from one sample in a study of regulatory T cells in long-lasting Graves disease. Arm-PCR with iRepertoire HTBI primers amplified the CDR3 regions for these TCR beta libraries. TCRdb called the multiplex PCR reads again in MiXCR, with one record for every CDR3 protein. The repertoire holds about 200,000 distinct CDR3 sequences, with about a sixth as singletons. Regarding time point: newly diagnosed GD, antithyroid drugs for less than 3 months. PBMCs provided the RNA from which the TCR library was made. The specimen was peripheral blood mononuclear cells (PBMCs), collected at new diagnosis, from a patient treated with antithyroid drugs. Receptors originate from a female donor with Graves disease.

This clonotype was counted at least ten times. The V and J genes are TRBV29-1 and TRBJ2-2, with 10 bases lining up with TRBD1. Germline CDR1 reads SQVTM; CDR2 reads ANQGSEA. Trimming took 5 bases from V and 4 from J; bases not matched to a gene: 7. This CDR3 region has 15 residues. CDR3 DNA sequence: TGCAGCGTTTCCCCCGGGACAGGGGCCACCGGGGAGCTGTTTTTT. This codes for CSVSPGTGATGELFF.

This clonotype was counted ten times or more. V and J are TRBV24-1 and TRBJ2-1; D tentatively fits TRBD1 or TRBD2 (5 bases each). The germline V and J ends were trimmed by 5 bases and 5 bases, with 15 bases remaining between them. The CDR3 spans 15 residues. Germline V gives CDR1 KGHDR, CDR2 SFDVKD. CDR3 in DNA: TGTGCCACCAGTGGGGGGAGTGGGAATAACAATGAGCAGTTCTTC. It specifies CATSGGSGNNNEQFF.

Comment on this clonotype: The conserved phenylalanine or tryptophan normally closing the CDR3 is absent here, so this likely arose from a read error. V is TRBV12-3 or TRBV12-4 and J is TRBJ2-1, with D uncertain. The germline V and J ends were trimmed by 2 bases and 9 bases, with 11 bases remaining between them. This CDR3 spans 13 amino acids. The CDR3 protein is CASSLWQRVEQFL. DNA of the CDR3: TGTGCCAGCAGTTTATGGCAGCGTGTTGAGCAGTTCCTC.

The V and J genes are TRBV11-1 and TRBJ1-2; 12 bases line up with TRBD1. The CDR3 is made up of 14 amino acids. Trimming removed 7 bases from V and 5 bases from J; junction bases left unmatched: 5. The V gene's germline CDR1 is SGHAT and CDR2 FQDESV (reference sequence). CDR3 nucleotide sequence: TGTGCCAGCAAGGGACAGGGGGCTTGGTATGGCTACACCTTC. It codes for CASKGQGAWYGYTF.

This clonotype was detected many times. The DNA of the CDR3 is TGTGCCAGCAGCCACAGGAGGCGAGGGTCCTACGAGCAGTACTTC. Translated, it gives CASSHRRRGSYEQYF. The chain carries TRBV7-8 and TRBJ2-7; D assignment may be TRBD1 or TRBD2 (5 bases each). The germline gives CDR1 SGHVS, CDR2 FQNEAQ. CDR3 length equals 15 residues. Trimming removed 5 bases at V and 1 base at J, with 15 bases between.

The table lists this clonotype with many counts. The chain has TRBV20-1 and TRBJ2-1, with 7 bases lining up with TRBD2. V lost 6 bases, J lost 0 bases, and 17 bases stayed unmatched. This CDR3 has 18 amino acids. CDR1 and CDR2 (germline): DFQATT, SNEGSKA (reference sequence). CDR3: CSAPTRALAEDSYNEQFF. The CDR3, as DNA: TGCAGTGCCCCGACCCGGGCCCTAGCGGAGGACTCCTACAATGAGCAGTTCTTC.

J is TRBJ1-2 and V is TRBV28; D is ambiguous. The ends were cut back, 3 bases at V and 4 bases at J, with 6 bases in the middle. The CDR3 runs to 12 residues. Per the germline V gene, CDR1 is MDHEN and CDR2 is SYDVKM. CDR3 nucleotide sequence: TGTGCCAGCAGTTTGAAGAGCTATGGCTACACCTTC. This encodes CASSLKSYGYTF.

This clonotype was observed at least ten times. The V call is TRBV6-1, the J call TRBJ2-5; TRBD1 might be the D (6 bases). Germline values: CDR1 MNHNS, CDR2 SASEGT. V gave up 5 bases and J gave up 4 bases, with 11 bases separating them. CDR3 size: 13 residues. The CDR3 nucleotides are TGTGCCAGCAGTCCGGGACATCGAGAGACCCAGTACTTC. The encoded protein is CASSPGHRETQYF.

V usage is TRBV28 and J usage is TRBJ2-3; D unresolved. Germline CDR1 reads MDHEN; CDR2 reads SYDVKM. This CDR3 has 11 residues. Trimming cost V 6 bases and J 8 bases, with 9 bases left between them. DNA for the CDR3: TGTGCCAGCAGCAACCAATTTACGCAGTATTTT. This codes for CASSNQFTQYF.

This clonotype was seen many times. The rearrangement joins TRBV28 to TRBJ2-7; possible D gene TRBD2, 5 bases. Germline V gene sequence: CDR1 MDHEN, CDR2 SYDVKM. V shed 3 bases and J shed 5 bases, with 14 bases lying between them. The CDR3 consists of 14 residues. The CDR3 DNA reads as TGTGCCAGCAGTTTCGGAGGCTATTCCCACGAGCAGTACTTC. It is translated as CASSFGGYSHEQYF.

This clonotype was recorded many times. The gene calls are TRBV6-4 and TRBJ1-5; unclear D gene. The germline CDR1 and CDR2 sequences are MRHNA and SNTAGT. The CDR3 has 13 residues. V lost 5 bases and J lost 3, with 8 bases in between. CDR3 coding DNA: TGTGCCAGCAGTCCAGAATCCAATCAGCCCCAGCATTTT. Its translation is CASSPESNQPQHF.